The rows below give T cell receptor beta chains drawn from one sample of a study of T-cell reconstitution after alpha-beta-depleted transplantation in children. TCRdb re-derived calls from the PCR reads in MiXCR, one entry per CDR3 protein. Of approximately 490,000 distinct CDR3 sequences in the sample, about an eighth are singletons; the top ten hold over 5.5%. Sequenced material: PBMCs from the stem cell graft donor, taken from the stem cell graft. The receptors were sampled from a human donor who donated a stem cell graft to a child with combined immunodeficiency. Both conserved end residues are part of each CDR3. Each record gives: D gene, clone size, V gene, J gene, CDR3 protein, CDR3 DNA. The D gene is left open where the match is weak. Only some rows state a clone size, as once, few, many or a class for expanded clones.

.	many	TRBV12-3/TRBV12-4	TRBJ1-1	CASSLAWGTEAFF	TGTGCCAGCAGTTTAGCGTGGGGAACTGAAGCTTTCTTT
.	.	TRBV28	TRBJ1-5	CASSLRVFNQPQHF	TGTGCCAGCAGTTTAAGGGTCTTCAATCAGCCCCAGCATTTT
.	many	TRBV12-3/TRBV12-4	TRBJ2-3	CASSPSTSTDTQYF	TGTGCCAGCAGTCCTAGCACTAGCACAGATACGCAGTATTTT
.	.	TRBV11-3	TRBJ2-2	CASSLARDTGELFF	TGTGCCAGCAGCTTAGCCCGGGATACCGGGGAGCTGTTTTTT
.	few	TRBV6-5	TRBJ2-7	CASTNGGYEQHF	TGTGCCAGCACCAACGGGGGCTACGAGCAGCACTTC
TRBD2	many	TRBV20-1	TRBJ2-7	CSASKGLAGIYEQYF	TGCAGTGCTAGTAAGGGACTAGCGGGGATCTACGAGCAGTACTTC
TRBD1	few	TRBV9	TRBJ2-7	CASSEGPLDRRSYEQYF	TGTGCCAGCAGCGAGGGGCCGTTGGACAGGCGCTCCTACGAGCAGTACTTC
.	.	TRBV5-6	TRBJ2-7	CASSPQGIEQYF	TGTGCCAGCAGCCCACAAGGTATCGAGCAGTACTTC
.	many	TRBV12-3/TRBV12-4	TRBJ2-3	CASSFAGGSSTDTQYF	TGTGCCAGCAGTTTCGCCGGAGGTTCTAGCACAGATACGCAGTATTTT
.	few	TRBV5-5	TRBJ2-7	CASSDPDGESPYEQYF	TGTGCCAGCAGCGACCCTGACGGCGAATCCCCCTACGAGCAGTACTTC
TRBD1	.	TRBV10-3	TRBJ1-4	CAIRGQDQKLFF	TGTGCCATCAGGGGACAGGACCAAAAACTGTTTTTT
TRBD1	few	TRBV24-1	TRBJ2-3	CATSEQGVHGTDTQYF	TGTGCCACCAGTGAACAGGGGGTTCATGGCACAGATACGCAGTATTTT
.	many	TRBV12-3/TRBV12-4	TRBJ2-2	CASSLISYGELFF	TGTGCCAGCAGTTTAATTAGCTACGGGGAGCTGTTTTTT
TRBD2	.	TRBV6-5	TRBJ2-3	CASTGPRSGGDLGDTQYF	TGTGCCAGCACGGGTCCCCGCAGCGGGGGGGATTTGGGAGATACGCAGTATTTT
TRBD1	.	TRBV7-2	TRBJ1-5	CASSFGQEVHQPQHF	TGTGCCAGCAGCTTTGGACAGGAGGTACATCAGCCCCAGCATTTT
TRBD1	few	TRBV12-3/TRBV12-4	TRBJ2-5	CASSDRDRGSQYF	TGTGCCAGCAGTGACCGGGACAGGGGTTCCCAGTACTTC
TRBD2	few	TRBV6-1	TRBJ2-3	CASTRASGSTDTQYF	TGTGCCAGCACCCGGGCTAGCGGCAGCACAGATACGCAGTATTTT
.	.	TRBV6-1	TRBJ2-7	CASSRGLGMRHYEQYF	TGTGCCAGCAGTAGGGGATTGGGGATGCGGCACTACGAGCAGTACTTC
TRBD1	few	TRBV6-2/TRBV6-3	TRBJ2-3	CASATGETDTQYF	TGTGCCAGCGCAACAGGGGAGACAGATACGCAGTATTTT
TRBD2	many	TRBV12-3/TRBV12-4	TRBJ2-1	CASSLGGSWDEQFF	TGTGCCAGCAGTTTGGGGGGGTCCTGGGATGAGCAGTTCTTC
.	.	TRBV7-2	TRBJ1-2	CASSLGLLRAGSYGYTF	TGTGCCAGCAGCTTAGGGCTTCTCAGGGCCGGTAGCTATGGCTACACCTTC
TRBD2	many	TRBV5-1	TRBJ2-1	CASSLIAGEYNEQFF	TGCGCCAGCAGCTTGATTGCGGGGGAGTACAATGAGCAGTTCTTC
TRBD2	.	TRBV7-6	TRBJ2-2	CASSLQIWGGNTGELFF	TGTGCCAGCAGCCTCCAAATTTGGGGGGGGAACACCGGGGAGCTGTTTTTT
.	.	TRBV15	TRBJ2-2	CATSRDPWAGELFF	TGTGCCACCAGCAGAGATCCGTGGGCAGGGGAGCTGTTTTTT
TRBD2	few	TRBV4-2	TRBJ2-7	CASSQDKITSGDYEQYF	TGTGCCAGCAGCCAAGATAAGATCACTAGCGGGGACTACGAGCAGTACTTC
.	.	TRBV29-1	TRBJ2-7	CSVAPDGPSGEQYF	TGCAGCGTTGCACCCGACGGACCTTCGGGCGAGCAGTACTTC
.	few	TRBV14	TRBJ1-2	CASSQEAGLGYTF	TGTGCCAGCAGCCAAGAAGCAGGGCTTGGCTACACCTTC
TRBD1	many	TRBV7-6	TRBJ2-1	CASSSRDRYNEQFF	TGTGCCAGCAGCTCGAGGGACAGATACAATGAGCAGTTCTTC
.	many	TRBV12-3/TRBV12-4	TRBJ1-2	CASSPQGMIYGYTF	TGTGCCAGCAGTCCACAGGGAATGATCTATGGCTACACCTTC
TRBD2	many	TRBV2	TRBJ2-5	CASSERGLGGWETQYF	TGTGCCAGCAGTGAAAGGGGACTAGGCGGGTGGGAGACCCAGTACTTC
TRBD2	few	TRBV20-1	TRBJ2-5	CSARARTSGQETQYF	TGCAGTGCTAGAGCTAGGACTAGCGGACAAGAGACCCAGTACTTC
TRBD1	few	TRBV7-9	TRBJ1-1	CASSLVGQGDREAFF	TGTGCCAGCAGCTTAGTTGGGCAGGGGGACCGTGAAGCTTTCTTT
.	few	TRBV27	TRBJ2-3	CASSISGAADTQYF	TGTGCCAGCAGTATCTCCGGGGCCGCAGATACGCAGTATTTT
TRBD1	few	TRBV20-1	TRBJ2-1	CSASSGTGGRQFF	TGCAGTGCTAGCTCCGGGACAGGGGGCCGTCAGTTCTTC
TRBD2	few	TRBV6-2/TRBV6-3	TRBJ2-2	CASSYRRLAGWRGTGELFF	TGTGCCAGCAGTTACCGCCGACTAGCGGGATGGCGGGGCACCGGGGAGCTGTTTTTT
.	.	TRBV5-6	TRBJ2-3	CASSYRGAVTDTQYF	TGTGCCAGCAGCTACCGGGGGGCTGTGACAGATACGCAGTATTTT
TRBD2	.	TRBV5-1	TRBJ2-1	CASSLTSGSDEQFF	TGCGCCAGCAGCTTGACTAGCGGGAGTGATGAGCAGTTCTTC
.	few	TRBV12-3/TRBV12-4	TRBJ1-1	CASLPDRVNTEAFF	TGTGCCAGCCTCCCCGACCGGGTGAACACTGAAGCTTTCTTT
TRBD1	.	TRBV5-1	TRBJ1-2	CASSVDRARYGYTF	TGCGCCAGCAGCGTAGACAGGGCCCGCTATGGCTACACCTTC
.	once	TRBV19	TRBJ2-1	CASSIQGLRGNEQFF	TGTGCCAGTAGTATACAGGGGCTCCGGGGCAATGAGCAGTTCTTC
TRBD1	many	TRBV7-2	TRBJ1-6	CASALRTGANSPLHF	TGTGCCAGCGCCTTGCGGACAGGTGCAAATTCACCCCTCCACTTT
TRBD2	.	TRBV11-3	TRBJ2-1	CASSLSGSGRAHEQFF	TGTGCCAGCAGCTTATCGGGGAGCGGGAGGGCCCATGAGCAGTTCTTC
.	.	TRBV18	TRBJ1-4	CASSSGWANEKLFF	TGTGCCAGCTCATCAGGATGGGCTAATGAAAAACTGTTTTTT
TRBD1	few	TRBV7-9	TRBJ2-7	CASSAGQGVPYEQYF	TGTGCCAGCAGCGCTGGACAGGGGGTCCCCTACGAGCAGTACTTC
TRBD1	.	TRBV2	TRBJ1-1	CASSETRGQGLLGNTEAFF	TGTGCCAGCAGTGAAACAAGAGGACAGGGCCTACTTGGGAACACTGAAGCTTTCTTT
.	many	TRBV18	TRBJ2-5	CASSMTRNQETQYF	TGTGCCAGCTCCATGACTAGAAACCAAGAGACCCAGTACTTC
TRBD1	few	TRBV19	TRBJ2-1	CASSVTGESSYNEQFF	TGTGCCAGTAGTGTAACAGGGGAAAGCTCCTACAATGAGCAGTTCTTC
.	.	TRBV7-6	TRBJ2-7	CASSLHKGSTGSYEQYF	TGTGCCAGCAGCCTACATAAGGGTAGTACTGGCTCCTACGAGCAGTACTTC
.	.	TRBV7-9	TRBJ1-1	CASSFLSGEAFF	TGTGCCAGCAGCTTTTTGTCCGGAGAAGCTTTCTTT
.	.	TRBV27	TRBJ1-1	CASSLLSTAVAEAFF	TGTGCCAGCAGTTTACTGTCGACAGCAGTCGCTGAAGCTTTCTTT